This T cell receptor (beta chain) came from a study of cytomegalovirus exposure and HLA in healthy donors. CDR3 length equals 12 residues. Deletions cut 2 bases from V and 5 bases from J, with 6 bases between. The germline V gene has CDR1 MNHEY and CDR2 SVGAGI. The PCR employed 60 Vbeta primers together with 13 Jbeta primers. Repertoires were generated with immunoSEQ multiplex PCR, while TCRdb's copy carries only in-frame clones and drops some. The table records about 180,000 clones, 70% to 80% of them present only once. Sequencing was done on a sample of PBMCs. This rearrangement joins TRBV6-5 to TRBJ1-1; weak D call: TRBD1 (5 bases). This TCR came from a woman between 35 and 50 years old in good health and CMV-seronegative. The CDR3 reads CASSYGGTEAFF. In DNA form, the CDR3 reads TGTGCCAGCAGTTACGGGGGGACTGAAGCTTTCTTT.